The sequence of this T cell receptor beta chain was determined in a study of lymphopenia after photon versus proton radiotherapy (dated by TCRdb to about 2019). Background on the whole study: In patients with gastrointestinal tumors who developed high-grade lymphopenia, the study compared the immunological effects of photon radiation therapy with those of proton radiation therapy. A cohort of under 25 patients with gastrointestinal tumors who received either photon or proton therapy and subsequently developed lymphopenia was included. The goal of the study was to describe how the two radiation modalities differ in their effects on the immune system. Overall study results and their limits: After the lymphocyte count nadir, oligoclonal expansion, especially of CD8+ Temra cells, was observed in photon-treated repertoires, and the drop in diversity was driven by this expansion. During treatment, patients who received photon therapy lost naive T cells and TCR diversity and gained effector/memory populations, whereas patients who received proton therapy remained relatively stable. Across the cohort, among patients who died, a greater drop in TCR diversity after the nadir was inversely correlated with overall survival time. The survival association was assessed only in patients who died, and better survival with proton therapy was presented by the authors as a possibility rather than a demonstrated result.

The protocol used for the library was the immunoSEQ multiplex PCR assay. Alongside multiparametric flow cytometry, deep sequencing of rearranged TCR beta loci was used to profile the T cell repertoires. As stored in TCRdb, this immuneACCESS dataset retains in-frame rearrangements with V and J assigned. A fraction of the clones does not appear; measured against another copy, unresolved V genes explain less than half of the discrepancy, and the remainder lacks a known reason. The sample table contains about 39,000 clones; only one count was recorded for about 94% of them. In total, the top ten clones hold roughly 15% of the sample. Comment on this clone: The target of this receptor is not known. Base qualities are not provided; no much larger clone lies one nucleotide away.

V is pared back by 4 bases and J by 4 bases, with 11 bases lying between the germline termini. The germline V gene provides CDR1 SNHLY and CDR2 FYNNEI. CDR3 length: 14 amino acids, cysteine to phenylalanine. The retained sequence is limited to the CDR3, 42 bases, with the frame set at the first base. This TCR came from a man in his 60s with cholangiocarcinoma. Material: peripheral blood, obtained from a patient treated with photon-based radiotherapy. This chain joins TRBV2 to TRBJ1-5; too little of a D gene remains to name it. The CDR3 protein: CASSASQINQPQHF. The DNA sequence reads TGTGCCAGCAGTGCTAGCCAGATTAATCAGCCCCAGCATTTT.